This passage covers 11 T cell receptor beta chains from one sample sequenced in a study of blood T cells in healthy people across ages. A J-beta primer mix and a sample-barcoded 5' primer were used in a second PCR of about 6 to 12 cycles. TCRdb independently ran MiXCR on the 5' RACE reads; one entry per CDR3 protein. The repertoire consists of about 580,000 distinct CDR3 sequences, with roughly 48% occurring once and the leading ten covering under 30%. The sample comprised blood. The receptor source for this set is a man at least 80 years old in good health.

The V gene is TRBV25-1, the J gene TRBJ2-7; D could derive from TRBD1 or TRBD2 (5 bases each). Germline V gene lookup returns CDR1 MGHDK and CDR2 SYGVNS. The V end lost 4 bases, the J end lost 4 bases, and 17 bases lay between the germline ends. The CDR3 runs 15 residues. For the CDR3, the DNA is TGTGCCAGCAGTGCCACAAGAGGGGTCTATTACGAGCAGTACTTC. This codes for CASSATRGVYYEQYF.

The table lists this clonotype with many counts. The chain links TRBV29-1 to TRBJ2-7, with TRBD2 identical over 8 bases. Losses at the gene ends were 7 bases for V and 0 bases for J; bases not matched to a gene: 8. The CDR3 is 14 residues long. Germline CDR1 and CDR2: SQVTM and ANQGSEA. The CDR3 sequence: CSASKRGSSYEQYF. The CDR3 nucleotides read TGCAGCGCCTCCAAGCGGGGGAGCTCCTACGAGCAGTACTTC.

The chain uses TRBV20-1 and TRBJ2-1, with 8 bases that match TRBD2. The length of the CDR3 is 17 residues. The germline CDR1 and CDR2 sequences are DFQATT and SNEGSKA (reference sequence). The V and J ends lost 3 bases and 3 bases, in that order; junction bases with no gene match: 13. The CDR3 DNA sequence: TGCAGTGCTAGTTCCAGCGGGGGCCACAAGATCTACAATGAGCAGTTCTTC. This gives the protein CSASSSGGHKIYNEQFF.

This chain connects TRBV12-5 to TRBJ2-2; D uncertain. The CDR3 length is 14 residues. Germline V gene sequence: CDR1 LGHNT, CDR2 FRNRAP. The V end lost 0 bases, the J end lost 7 bases, and 9 bases lay between the germline ends. CDR3 coding DNA: TGTGCTAGTGGTTTGGTACGCGAGCACGGGGAGCTGTTTTTT. Amino acids: CASGLVREHGELFF.

On this clonotype: Compared with germline, one end of the junction differs, possibly owing to a read error. The chain carries TRBV20-1 and TRBJ2-1; 10 bases are shared with TRBD2. Germline values: CDR1 DFQATT, CDR2 SNEGSKA (reference sequence). The CDR3 length is 16 residues. CDR3: CSARDPTSGLYNEQFF. The CDR3 nucleotides are TGCAGTGCTCGAGATCCGACTAGCGGGTTATACAATGAGCAGTTCTTC.

This clonotype appeared a few times. V usage is TRBV7-2 and J usage is TRBJ2-5; 11 nucleotides match TRBD2. CDR1 SGHTA and CDR2 FQGNSA come from the germline V gene. Unmatched junction bases numbered 6, after V lost 5 bases and J lost 4 bases. The CDR3 spans 15 residues. This CDR3 is CASSPLAGVPETQYF. In nucleotides, the CDR3 is TGTGCCAGCAGCCCACTAGCGGGGGTACCAGAGACCCAGTACTTC.

The chain recombines TRBV7-2 with TRBJ2-7; D is unresolved. Trimming stripped 5 bases from V and 5 bases from J, with 10 bases between. The CDR3 loop spans 12 amino acids. Germline values: CDR1 SGHTA, CDR2 FQGNSA. CDR3 in amino acids: CASSVHKNEQYF. The CDR3 nucleotides read TGTGCCAGCAGCGTCCACAAGAACGAGCAGTACTTC.

This clonotype was recorded many times. This chain links TRBV6-6 with TRBJ1-1; D unclear. Trimming stripped 0 bases from V and 6 bases from J, with 8 bases between. Per germline, CDR1 MNHNY and CDR2 SVGAGI (reference sequence). The CDR3 has 13 residues. The CDR3 loop reads CASSYSSGSEAFF. The CDR3 region has the DNA TGTGCCAGCAGTTACTCGTCGGGTTCTGAAGCTTTCTTT.

This clonotype was observed once. This may stem from a read error, because a much larger clone lies one nucleotide away. The chain has TRBV6-6 and TRBJ2-3, with D possibly TRBD2 on 6 matching bases. Germline V gene sequence: CDR1 MNHNY, CDR2 SVGAGI (reference sequence). CDR3 size: 14 residues. The CDR3 bases are TGTGTCAGCGGCGGGGTTTCCGGCACAGATACGCAGTATTTT. Translation gives CVSGGVSGTDTQYF.

The J gene is TRBJ2-3, the V gene TRBV20-1; possibly TRBD1 for D (6 bases). The CDR3 runs 18 residues. In germline, CDR1 is DFQATT, CDR2 SNEGSKA (reference sequence). The CDR3 bases are TGCGCGGCAAGGGGAACAAGCAAAGGACAGACGGTTGCAGATACGCAGTATTTT. Protein sequence: CAARGTSKGQTVADTQYF.

The CDR3 spells CSAKVVGAGELFF. The CDR3 DNA is TGCAGTGCTAAGGTGGTGGGAGCCGGGGAGCTGTTTTTT. The J gene is TRBJ2-2, the V gene TRBV20-1; D is possibly TRBD2 (5 bases). Trimming took 4 bases from V and 6 from J, leaving 12 bases between them. This CDR3 has 13 amino acids. CDR1 and CDR2 (germline): DFQATT, SNEGSKA (reference sequence).